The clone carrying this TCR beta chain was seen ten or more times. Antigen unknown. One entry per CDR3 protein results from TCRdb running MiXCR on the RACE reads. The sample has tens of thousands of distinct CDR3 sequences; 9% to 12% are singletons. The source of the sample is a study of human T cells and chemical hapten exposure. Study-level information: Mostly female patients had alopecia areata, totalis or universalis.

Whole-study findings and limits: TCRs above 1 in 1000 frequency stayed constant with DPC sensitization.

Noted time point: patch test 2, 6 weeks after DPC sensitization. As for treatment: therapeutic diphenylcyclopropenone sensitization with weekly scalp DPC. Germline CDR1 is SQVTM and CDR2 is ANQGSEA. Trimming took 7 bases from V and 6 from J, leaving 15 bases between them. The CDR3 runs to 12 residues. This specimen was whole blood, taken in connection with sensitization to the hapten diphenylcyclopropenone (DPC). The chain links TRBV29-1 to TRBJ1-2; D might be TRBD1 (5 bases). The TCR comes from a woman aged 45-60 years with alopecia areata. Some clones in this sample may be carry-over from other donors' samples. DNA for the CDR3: TGCAGCGGGGGACTTCGGGAGGATGGCTACACCTTC. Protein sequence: CSGGLREDGYTF.